The sequence of this TCR beta chain was determined in a study of cytomegalovirus exposure and HLA in healthy donors. Study information: Clustering assigned about 80% of the roughly 400 genotyped donors to the Caucasian-associated ancestry cluster.

CDR3 length: 16 residues. V dropped 6 bases and J dropped 4; count of bases not matched to a gene: 10. Germline V gene data show CDR1 as LNHNV and CDR2 as YYDKDF (reference sequence). Points from the study as a whole: Accurate prediction of HLA-A and HLA-B alleles (for most subjects) was reportedly achieved from TCR beta sequences.

The PCR used 60 Vbeta and 13 Jbeta primers. Authors' analysis steps: Later analysis identified tens of millions of unique TCR beta chains, approximately 10 million shared. The repertoire was sequenced with immunoSEQ multiplex PCR; TCRdb's copy has only in-frame clones and lacks some. V, J and clone size reflect that table, while D and trimming were determined from the DNA. The sample carries roughly 180,000 clones, approximately 81% recorded once. Concerning this clone itself: Its specificity is not known.

Sequenced material: PBMCs. The chain has TRBV15 and TRBJ2-3; 10 bases line up with TRBD2. The origin of this receptor is a boy aged 5-17 years in good health and CMV-seronegative. The CDR3: CATRASGGARPDTQYF. The CDR3 DNA follows: TGTGCCACCAGAGCGAGCGGGGGGGCCCGGCCAGATACGCAGTATTTT. Looking up the rest from reference TRBV15 and TRBJ2-3 gives the full variable domain: DAMVIQNPRYQVTQFGKPVTLSCSQTLNHNVMYWYQQKSSQAPKLLFHYYDKDFNNEADTPDNFQSRRPNTSFCFLDIRSPGLGDTAMYLCATRASGGARPDTQYFGPGTRLTVL.